A single sample is the source of the 14 T cell receptor beta chains below, sequenced in a study of T cells in Graves' hyperthyroidism and ophthalmopathy. From RNA transcripts, TCR beta CDR3 regions were amplified. RT-PCR in the first round (using the HTBI primer set) targeted the TCR CDR3. TCRdb reprocessed the multiplex PCR reads via MiXCR and lists one record per CDR3 protein. The table lists hundreds of thousands of distinct CDR3 sequences, 14% of them singletons. The specimen was blood. The receptors were sampled from a woman aged 18 to 35 with Graves' hyperthyroidism.

This rearrangement joins TRBV28 to TRBJ2-5; D is ambiguous. Germline V gives CDR1 MDHEN, CDR2 SYDVKM. V was cut by 2 bases and J by 10 bases, with 11 bases left in between. The CDR3 is 12 amino acids. The CDR3 spells CASSLTNRFQYF. The DNA for the CDR3 is TGTGCCAGCAGTTTAACTAATCGTTTCCAGTACTTC.

This clonotype was detected many times. The chain has TRBV24-1 and TRBJ2-1; TRBD1 aligns across 7 bases. This CDR3 has 16 residues. V was pared by 2 bases and J by 8 bases, with 11 bases of the junction left unmatched. Per the germline V gene, CDR1 is KGHDR and CDR2 is SFDVKD. CDR3 sequence (DNA): TGTGCCACCAGTGATTCAGAAACACAGGGGAGACATGAGCAGTTCTTC. Encoded protein: CATSDSETQGRHEQFF.

This clonotype was detected many times. The J gene is TRBJ2-7, the V gene TRBV7-9; TRBD2 is a possible D gene (5 bases). Per germline, CDR1 SEHNR and CDR2 FQNEAQ (reference sequence). Trimming cost V 4 bases and J 2 bases, with 18 bases left between them. This CDR3 region has 16 residues. CDR3 in DNA: TGTGCCAGCAGCTCCCCCTTGACGAGCGGACCCTACGAGCAGTACTTC. Residues: CASSSPLTSGPYEQYF.

The chain carries TRBV19 and TRBJ2-4, with D possibly being TRBD1 (6 bases). V was shortened by 7 bases and J by 9 bases, with 19 bases between the two germline ends. The CDR3 contains 14 residues. CDR1 is LNHDA and CDR2 is SQIVND in the germline V gene (reference sequence). CDR3 protein: CASTQGPRSAIQYF. Here the CDR3 DNA reads TGTGCCAGTACCCAGGGGCCTCGGTCCGCCATTCAGTACTTC.

Only a few counts were recorded for this clonotype. The chain recombines TRBV11-2 with TRBJ1-4; no firm D call. Germline loops: CDR1 SGHAT, CDR2 FQNNGV. Trimming took off 5 bases at V and 8 bases at J, with 12 bases between the two ends. The CDR3 is 13 residues long. The CDR3 here is CASSRQVIEKLFF. CDR3 in DNA: TGTGCCAGCAGCCGGCAGGTTATCGAAAAACTGTTTTTT.

This clonotype came up once. This may arise from a read error, as a much more abundant clone is one base away. The rearrangement uses TRBV2 and TRBJ2-1; possible D gene TRBD2, 5 bases. With 8 bases removed from V and 4 bases from J, the gap between germline ends came to 12 bases. The CDR3 loop spans 13 amino acids. CDR1 SNHLY and CDR2 FYNNEI come from the germline V gene. The chain's CDR3 is CASASDFYNEQFF. The CDR3 DNA is TGTGCCAGCGCCTCGGACTTTTACAATGAGCAGTTCTTC.

The chain couples TRBV6-1 to TRBJ2-4; no reliable D call. From germline, CDR1 is MNHNS and CDR2 SASEGT. This CDR3 region has 15 residues. V dropped 1 base and J dropped 8 bases, with 15 bases sitting between them. The CDR3 coding sequence is TGTGCCAGCAGTGAAGGAACGGCCCGCTGGGACATTCAGTACTTC. Translated: CASSEGTARWDIQYF.

The chain couples TRBV5-5 to TRBJ1-5; D is ambiguous. The CDR3 extends over 16 amino acids. Per the germline V gene, CDR1 is SGHKS and CDR2 is YYEKEE (reference sequence). Trimming took 3 bases from V and 0 from J, leaving 13 bases between them. The CDR3 sequence: CASSYRAGYSNQPQHF. As DNA, the CDR3 is TGTGCCAGCAGCTACCGGGCCGGGTATAGCAATCAGCCCCAGCATTTT.

This clonotype was recorded many times. The J gene is TRBJ1-1, the V gene TRBV2, with D possibly matching TRBD1 (5 bases). CDR1 and CDR2 from the germline V gene are SNHLY and FYNNEI. With 4 bases removed from V and 3 bases from J, the gap between germline ends came to 12 bases. This CDR3 is 14 amino acids long. The CDR3 nucleotides are TGTGCCAGCAGTGTTTGGGGAGGGGACACTGAAGCTTTCTTT. Protein product: CASSVWGGDTEAFF.

The rearrangement uses TRBV19 and TRBJ1-1, with unresolved D. The CDR3 extends over 13 amino acids. CDR1 is LNHDA, CDR2 SQIVND, per germline (reference sequence). Trimming pared 3 bases from V and 1 base from J, leaving 6 bases between. CDR3 DNA: TGTGCCAGTAGTATTGGGTGGAACACTGAAGCTTTCTTT. Translated: CASSIGWNTEAFF. Variable domain in full (rest from reference TRBV19 and TRBJ1-1): DGGITQSPKYLFRKEGQNVTLSCEQNLNHDAMYWYRQDPGQGLRLIYYSQIVNDFQKGDIAEGYSVSREKKESFPLTVTSAQKNPTAFYLCASSIGWNTEAFFGQGTRLTVV.

The chain couples TRBV6-2 or TRBV6-3 to TRBJ2-1; D gene unclear. The DNA matches TRBJ2-7 better at its end, which makes the J call doubtful. CDR1 is MNHEY and CDR2 is SVGEGT in the germline V gene. CDR3 size: 20 residues. DNA of the CDR3: TGTGCCAGCAGTTACGTGAGTTCTTGGAGCCGGTCGAACGTATACAATGAGCAGTACTTC. Translated, it gives CASSYVSSWSRSNVYNEQYF.

This clonotype has a count of ten or more. The chain carries TRBV6-6 and TRBJ2-1; 9 nucleotides align to TRBD1. The germline V gene encodes CDR1 MNHNY and CDR2 SVGAGI (reference sequence). V lost 2 bases, J lost 2 bases, and 1 base stayed unmatched. This CDR3 spans 15 amino acids. The CDR3 spells CASSYRDRAYNEQFF. Written as DNA, the CDR3 is TGTGCCAGCAGTTACCGGGACAGGGCCTACAATGAGCAGTTCTTC.

Many counts were recorded for this clonotype. V and J are TRBV20-1 and TRBJ2-1, with D perhaps TRBD2 (7 bases). The CDR3 has 18 residues. CDR1 is DFQATT and CDR2 is SNEGSKA in the germline V gene (reference sequence). Trimming took 1 base from V and 0 from J, leaving 19 bases between them. The CDR3 spells CSARGVGGVFSSYNEQFF. The CDR3 nucleotides read TGCAGTGCTAGAGGGGTAGGGGGGGTTTTTAGCTCCTACAATGAGCAGTTCTTC.

This clonotype was seen only a few times. The J gene is TRBJ2-3, the V gene TRBV30; the match to TRBD2 covers 13 bases. The CDR3 is 20 residues long. Germline V gene data show CDR1 as GTSNPN and CDR2 as SVGIG (reference sequence). V was clipped by 1 base and J by 2 bases; unmatched bases: 15. Here the CDR3 reads CAWSGVPGGLAGEHTDTQYF. The CDR3, as DNA: TGTGCCTGGAGTGGAGTTCCCGGCGGACTAGCGGGAGAACACACAGATACGCAGTATTTT.